The rows below give T cell receptor beta chains drawn from one sample of a study of blood T cell repertoires in COVID-19. Sequenced by immunoSEQ multiplex PCR; TCRdb stores in-frame clones only, minus some. The sample includes about 260,000 clones, about 88% of them seen just once. Sequences were obtained from peripheral blood. The receptor source for this set is a woman aged 55-70 years with COVID-19, enrolled during active disease. Both conserved end residues are part of each CDR3. A D gene is named only where the DNA matches it firmly. Only some rows state a clone size, as once, few, many or a class for expanded clones.

d_gene,abundance,v_gene,j_gene,CDR3aa,CDR3nt
NA,once,TRBV12-3/TRBV12-4,TRBJ1-1,CASSLRDTEAFF,TGTGCCAGCAGTTTGCGGGACACTGAAGCTTTCTTT
TRBD2,NA,TRBV5-1,TRBJ2-2,CASSFNGRANTGELFF,TGCGCCAGCAGCTTCAACGGGAGGGCGAACACCGGGGAGCTGTTTTTT
TRBD2,NA,TRBV28,TRBJ2-7,CASSTTSGGFYEQYF,TGTGCCAGCAGTACCACTAGCGGGGGTTTCTACGAGCAGTACTTC
TRBD1,NA,TRBV18,TRBJ1-2,CASSPGTGTNYGYTF,TGTGCCAGCTCACCAGGGACAGGGACCAACTATGGCTACACCTTC
NA,NA,TRBV5-1,TRBJ1-6,CASSLVSRGESPLHF,TGCGCCAGCAGCTTAGTCAGTAGGGGTGAATCACCCCTCCACTTT
NA,NA,TRBV5-1,TRBJ1-6,CASSSQGSSYNSPLHF,TGCGCCAGCAGCTCTCAAGGGAGCTCCTATAATTCACCCCTCCACTTT
TRBD1,NA,TRBV24-1,TRBJ2-7,CATRYNPGQTTYEQYF,TGTGCCACCAGATACAACCCGGGACAGACCACCTACGAGCAGTACTTC
TRBD2,NA,TRBV7-6,TRBJ2-5,CASSFAGERRAQYF,TGTGCCAGCAGCTTCGCGGGGGAACGAAGGGCCCAGTACTTC
NA,NA,TRBV6-5,TRBJ2-1,CASRTGEYNEQFF,TGTGCCAGCAGGACAGGAGAGTACAATGAGCAGTTCTTC
NA,NA,TRBV19,TRBJ1-5,CASSPRGGLRNQPQHF,TGTGCCAGTAGCCCACGGGGGGGCTTACGGAATCAGCCCCAGCATTTT
TRBD1,NA,TRBV27,TRBJ1-1,CASSLVVGTGNTEAFF,TGTGCCAGCAGTTTAGTCGTGGGGACAGGGAACACTGAAGCTTTCTTT